A selection of T cell receptor beta chains follows, all from one sample in a study of blood T cell repertoires in COVID-19. Data came from immunoSEQ multiplex PCR; TCRdb stores just in-frame clones and leaves some out. Here the sample spans a few hundred thousand clones, roughly 84% being singletons. The sample taken for sequencing was peripheral blood. The receptors here all came from an elderly woman with active or convalescent COVID-19. CDR3s include the opening cysteine and the closing phenylalanine or tryptophan. D genes are given only for firm matches. Clone sizes are given selectively: once, few, many, or a class where the clone is expanded.

v_call	d_call	clone_size	j_call	cdr3_aa	cdr3_nt
TRBV19	TRBD1	-	TRBJ2-2	CASRGGTGVTGELFF	TGTGCCAGCAGAGGCGGGACAGGGGTTACCGGGGAGCTGTTTTTT
TRBV7-7	TRBD2	-	TRBJ2-5	CASATGGGGQETQYF	TGTGCCAGCGCCACTGGGGGGGGAGGTCAAGAGACCCAGTACTTC
TRBV30	TRBD1	-	TRBJ2-7	CAWSGRGQEPYEQYF	TGTGCCTGGAGCGGACGAGGACAGGAGCCCTACGAGCAGTACTTC
TRBV2	-	-	TRBJ1-2	CASSVGQRTYYGYTF	TGTGCCAGCAGTGTCGGACAGCGAACTTACTATGGCTACACCTTC
TRBV19	TRBD1	-	TRBJ1-4	CASRDRGRGSSNEKLFF	TGTGCCAGCAGGGACAGGGGGCGGGGATCATCTAATGAAAAACTGTTTTTT
TRBV3-1/TRBV3-2	-	-	TRBJ2-7	CASSLRERFYEQYF	TGTGCCAGCAGTCTTAGGGAGCGGTTCTACGAGCAGTACTTC
TRBV7-8	-	-	TRBJ1-5	CASSPRRGGMGKNQPQHF	TGTGCCAGCAGTCCTCGGAGGGGAGGGATGGGAAAAAATCAGCCCCAGCATTTT
TRBV18	-	-	TRBJ2-5	CASSPTTQETQYF	TGTGCCAGCTCACCGACTACTCAAGAGACCCAGTACTTC
TRBV19	TRBD2	-	TRBJ2-1	CASSNSGSSYNEQFF	TGTGCCAGTAGTAATAGCGGGAGCTCCTACAATGAGCAGTTCTTC
TRBV30	-	-	TRBJ1-3	CAWSVWAMGSGNTIYF	TGTGCCTGGAGTGTATGGGCAATGGGCTCTGGAAACACCATATATTTT
TRBV2	-	few	TRBJ2-7	CASKEGVSGIGEQYF	TGTGCCAGCAAAGAGGGGGTTTCAGGAATCGGCGAGCAGTACTTC
TRBV4-2	-	-	TRBJ2-2	CASSQVGLSNTGELFF	TGTGCCAGCAGCCAAGTCGGACTTTCGAACACCGGGGAGCTGTTTTTT
TRBV5-4	TRBD2	-	TRBJ2-5	CASSFVAGGETQYF	TGTGCCAGCAGCTTTGTAGCGGGGGGAGAGACCCAGTACTTC
TRBV12-3/TRBV12-4	-	-	TRBJ2-5	CASSRGLNPQYF	TGTGCCAGCAGTAGGGGCCTTAACCCCCAGTACTTC
TRBV3-1/TRBV3-2	-	-	TRBJ2-5	CASSHAFRETPYF	TGTGCCAGCAGTCATGCGTTCCGGGAGACGCCGTACTTC
TRBV3-1/TRBV3-2	-	once	TRBJ2-1	CASSQYRAGGYNEQFF	TGTGCCAGCAGCCAATATAGGGCGGGTGGCTACAATGAGCAGTTCTTC
TRBV10-2	-	few	TRBJ2-7	CASRLGSLYEQYF	TGCGCCAGCAGACTAGGGTCCCTCTACGAGCAGTACTTC
TRBV3-1/TRBV3-2	TRBD2	-	TRBJ2-7	CASSQVTSGRYEQYF	TGTGCCAGCAGCCAAGTAACTAGCGGAAGGTACGAGCAGTACTTC
TRBV3-1/TRBV3-2	-	-	TRBJ1-3	CASSLEGSGNTIYF	TGTGCCAGCAGCCTGGAGGGTTCCGGAAACACCATATATTTT
TRBV4-2	-	-	TRBJ1-3	CASSLEQGVSGNTIYF	TGTGCCAGCAGCCTAGAACAAGGGGTCTCTGGAAACACCATATATTTT
TRBV7-9	-	-	TRBJ1-2	CASSLARGAVWAYGYTF	TGTGCCAGCAGCTTAGCGCGGGGGGCGGTTTGGGCCTATGGCTACACCTTC
TRBV29-1	-	-	TRBJ1-5	CSVRDNINQPQHF	TGCAGCGTCCGGGACAATATCAATCAGCCCCAGCATTTT
TRBV7-2	TRBD2	-	TRBJ2-1	CASSPVGGGYNEQFF	TGTGCCAGCAGCCCGGTTGGGGGGGGCTACAATGAGCAGTTCTTC
TRBV11-2	TRBD2	-	TRBJ2-2	CASSLGGGTGELFF	TGTGCCAGCAGCTTAGGGGGGGGGACCGGGGAGCTGTTTTTT
TRBV5-8	TRBD2	-	TRBJ2-7	CASSLASGRALYEQYF	TGTGCCAGCAGCTTGGCTAGCGGGAGGGCCTTGTACGAGCAGTACTTC
TRBV30	TRBD1	-	TRBJ2-7	CAWNLGQGSGEQYF	TGTGCCTGGAACCTAGGACAGGGCTCGGGCGAGCAGTACTTC
TRBV6-5	TRBD1	-	TRBJ1-2	CASRYGTGGDNYGYTF	TGTGCCAGCAGATACGGGACAGGGGGCGACAACTATGGCTACACCTTC
TRBV4-1	-	-	TRBJ2-5	CASSQEEERGTQYF	TGCGCCAGCAGCCAAGAAGAGGAAAGGGGGACCCAGTACTTC
TRBV19	TRBD1	-	TRBJ1-5	CASSRRTGGRDQPQHF	TGTGCCAGTAGTAGACGGACAGGGGGCCGGGATCAGCCCCAGCATTTT
TRBV5-1	-	-	TRBJ1-1	CASSLVQGSNTEAFF	TGCGCCAGCAGCTTGGTCCAGGGGTCGAACACTGAAGCTTTCTTT
TRBV6-2/TRBV6-3	TRBD2	-	TRBJ2-7	CASSQTSVEQYF	TGTGCCAGCAGCCAGACTAGCGTCGAGCAGTACTTC
TRBV5-4	-	few	TRBJ1-5	CASSLQGRNQPQHF	TGTGCCAGCAGCTTACAGGGACGCAATCAGCCCCAGCATTTT
TRBV6-5	-	once	TRBJ1-3	CASRAPGASGNTIYF	TGTGCCAGCAGGGCACCGGGTGCCTCTGGAAACACCATATATTTT
TRBV4-1	-	-	TRBJ2-2	CASSQDSGDTGELFF	TGCGCCAGCAGCCAAGATTCGGGGGACACCGGGGAGCTGTTTTTT
TRBV6-2/TRBV6-3	-	-	TRBJ1-4	CASSLEGATGEKLFF	TGTGCCAGCAGCCTAGAAGGGGCGACGGGTGAAAAACTGTTTTTT
TRBV5-1	TRBD1	-	TRBJ1-1	CASSDPRQGVSTEAFF	TGCGCCAGCAGTGACCCCAGACAGGGAGTGAGCACTGAAGCTTTCTTT
TRBV20-1	TRBD2	-	TRBJ2-3	CSASERGKADTQYF	TGCAGTGCTAGTGAGCGGGGCAAGGCAGATACGCAGTATTTT
TRBV5-1	-	-	TRBJ2-2	CASSSGPGSGELFF	TGCGCCAGCAGCTCCGGACCAGGGTCCGGGGAGCTGTTTTTT
TRBV6-2/TRBV6-3	-	-	TRBJ2-3	CASSYGASDYTDTQYF	TGTGCCAGCAGTTACGGGGCTAGCGACTACACAGATACGCAGTATTTT
TRBV7-3	-	-	TRBJ2-7	CASSQLPLGEQYF	TGTGCCAGCAGCCAACTACCTCTGGGCGAGCAGTACTTC
TRBV24-1	TRBD1	few	TRBJ1-4	CATSDPRGMGNEKLFF	TGTGCCACCAGTGACCCCAGGGGGATGGGGAATGAAAAACTGTTTTTT
TRBV24-1	TRBD1	-	TRBJ1-2	CATSDPQGAGFYGYTF	TGTGCCACCAGCGACCCACAGGGGGCTGGATTCTATGGCTACACCTTC
TRBV7-7	TRBD1	-	TRBJ2-1	CASSFYRGDEQFF	TGTGCCAGCAGCTTTTACAGGGGCGATGAGCAGTTCTTC
TRBV5-1	-	-	TRBJ1-5	CASSLEGGGANQPQHF	TGCGCCAGCAGCTTGGAAGGAGGGGGGGCAAATCAGCCCCAGCATTTT
TRBV24-1	-	-	TRBJ2-2	CATRQNGGGELFF	TGTGCCACCAGACAAAACGGAGGCGGGGAGCTGTTTTTT
TRBV7-9	-	-	TRBJ1-3	CASSSTEGNTIYF	TGTGCCAGCAGCTCGACAGAAGGAAACACCATATATTTT
TRBV18	-	few	TRBJ2-2	CASSPEGAGELFF	TGTGCCAGCTCACCAGAGGGGGCCGGGGAGCTGTTTTTT
TRBV5-5	TRBD1	-	TRBJ1-6	CASSLTGGNSPLHF	TGTGCCAGCAGCTTGACAGGGGGAAATTCACCCCTCCACTTT
TRBV7-3	TRBD2	-	TRBJ2-5	CASSLLGGRAGWSQETQYF	TGTGCCAGCAGCTTACTCGGGGGTCGAGCGGGGTGGTCTCAAGAGACCCAGTACTTC
TRBV11-2	-	-	TRBJ2-2	CASSPQLLTGELFF	TGTGCCAGCAGCCCGCAACTGTTAACCGGGGAGCTGTTTTTT
TRBV18	-	-	TRBJ2-3	CASSQRADTQYF	TGTGCCAGCTCACAACGCGCAGATACGCAGTATTTT
TRBV4-3	-	-	TRBJ1-1	CASSQMSDTEAFF	TGCGCCAGCAGCCAAATGAGCGACACTGAAGCTTTCTTT
TRBV4-1	TRBD2	-	TRBJ2-2	CASSQTSGRAVTGELFF	TGCGCCAGCAGCCAGACTAGCGGGAGGGCCGTCACCGGGGAGCTGTTTTTT
TRBV7-8	TRBD1	-	TRBJ2-5	CASSLAFILGQGTTQRETQYF	TGTGCCAGCAGCTTAGCTTTTATTTTGGGACAGGGGACTACCCAAAGGGAGACCCAGTACTTC
TRBV6-6	TRBD1	-	TRBJ2-7	CASSYPVGTAYEQYF	TGTGCCAGCAGTTACCCCGTCGGGACAGCCTACGAGCAGTACTTC
TRBV19	-	-	TRBJ1-2	CASSWRTSYGYTF	TGTGCCAGTAGTTGGCGGACTTCATATGGCTACACCTTC
TRBV27	-	few	TRBJ2-7	CASSLGDLDTPRTRQWRRRGYF	TGTGCCAGCAGTTTAGGGGACTTAGATACACCCCGGACCCGACAGTGGAGACGTCGGGGGTACTTC
TRBV3-1/TRBV3-2	-	-	TRBJ2-1	CASSHSNEQFF	TGTGCCAGCAGCCATAGCAATGAGCAGTTCTTC
TRBV19	-	-	TRBJ2-5	CASSGGAVQETQYF	TGTGCCAGTAGCGGAGGGGCGGTCCAAGAGACCCAGTACTTC